This T cell receptor (beta chain) was recovered during a study of T cell responses to AZD1222 COVID-19 vaccine (dated by TCRdb to about 2021). For the study in its entirety: AZD1222 recipients with second doses at about 4 weeks or about 12 weeks were pooled, because spike-specific TCR depth and breadth did not differ between schedules. TCR sequencing was performed for about 250 trial participants, of whom roughly 200 were given two doses of AZD1222 and some 25 were given two doses of MenACWY control vaccine. Trial participants were enrolled into age subgroups of 18-55, 56-69 and 70-plus years, which contained about 150, 27 and 61 TCR-sequenced participants, respectively. Study-wide findings and limitations: Conclusions about previously exposed vaccinees were limited because only five to seven AZD1222 recipients were SARS-CoV-2 seropositive at baseline. Participants were mostly white British and included more females than males, and it was suggested by the authors that clonal diversity may have been underestimated. No day 14 peak-response samples were available, so repertoires were characterized only after the peak T cell response. After two AZD1222 doses, both the breadth and the depth of spike-specific TCRs were significantly higher than at day 0 and than in MenACWY recipients. Epitopes outside the regions mutated in the B.1.351 and B.1.1.7 variants were reportedly recognized by nearly half of the unique spike-specific TCRs. Vaccine-associated CD4 TCRs spanned the whole spike protein, with dominant responses in regions 160-218 and 743-854. The 56-69-year group was small, and its depth increase did not reach significance, likely because of low power.

The CDR3 regions of human TCRbeta chains were analyzed by immunosequencing. As for the original processing: TCRs in the repertoires were matched against a reference library of SARS-CoV-2-specific TCRs that had been generated with the MIRA antigen-specificity platform. Breadth was defined as the fraction of unique TCRs that were SARS-CoV-2-associated. Depth was defined as the fraction of total T cells that were SARS-CoV-2-associated. Using the MIRA data, every spike-specific TCR was mapped to the spike region that the TCR reacted to and assigned to either a CD4 or a CD8 class. Log10-transformed breadth and depth values were compared by one-way ANOVA with Sidak's multiple comparisons tests. TCRdb took over this immuneACCESS table, retaining in-frame rearrangements with V and J assigned. Such tables are incomplete; in checked studies, under half of the missing clones stem from an unresolved V gene, and the remainder is unexplained. That table gives V, J and clone size, and the DNA gave D and trimming. This sample has more than 110,000 clones in its table, and 80% to 90% of those were observed once. Less than 9.5% of the sample rests with the top ten.

Looking up the germline V gene (reference sequence) yields CDR1 WNHNN and CDR2 SYGVQD. V is reduced by 4 bases and J by 7 bases, leaving a spacing of 11 bases between them. From cysteine to phenylalanine, the CDR3 is 14 amino acids long. This entry keeps only the CDR3 DNA: 42 bases, framed from base 1. Worth noting for this clone: Its antigen is unknown. Per-nucleotide qualities are absent, and no much larger clonotype sits a single base away.

In light of the paper, this sample's time point label describes: baseline before first vaccination. Vaccinee samples were obtained from the UK trials COV001 and COV002, which included a single-blind randomized controlled phase 2/3 trial of AZD1222 (ChAdOx1 nCoV-19) in healthy adults. Trial participant PBMC samples were collected at day 0 and day 28 after the second dose for TCRbeta chain sequencing. The sequence came from an adult in good health. The rearranged chain carries TRBV10-1 and TRBJ1-6, with TRBD1 perhaps the D gene, on 6 matching bases. The material was peripheral blood, obtained on day 0 of AZD1222 vaccination. Here the CDR3 is given as CASSAGTLNSPLHF. The nucleotide sequence is TGCGCCAGCAGTGCCGGGACACTCAATTCACCCCTCCACTTT.